The subject of this entry is one T cell receptor (beta chain). The antigen is unknown. The sample is drawn from a study of beta chain features in type 1 diabetes. V gave up 7 bases and J gave up 0 bases, with 8 bases separating them. Germline lookup yields CDR1 SGHTA and CDR2 FQGNSA. CDR3 length equals 13 residues. Expressed TCRB transcripts were sequenced because the isolated RNA had all been reverse transcribed beforehand. The data were produced by immunoSEQ multiplex PCR, yet TCRdb's version contains in-frame clones alone and is incomplete. The profile shows 400,000 to 500,000 clones, approximately 14% of them singletons. Study findings and constraints: Because the template was cDNA, high-expressing cells might be over-represented.

Material for sequencing was naive CD4+ T cells from blood. This clonotype was obtained from a man aged 25-45 years in good health. The gene calls are TRBV7-2 and TRBJ2-3; D not resolved. The chain's CDR3 is CASTFQSTDTQYF. DNA of the CDR3: TGTGCCAGCACCTTCCAGAGCACAGATACGCAGTATTTT.